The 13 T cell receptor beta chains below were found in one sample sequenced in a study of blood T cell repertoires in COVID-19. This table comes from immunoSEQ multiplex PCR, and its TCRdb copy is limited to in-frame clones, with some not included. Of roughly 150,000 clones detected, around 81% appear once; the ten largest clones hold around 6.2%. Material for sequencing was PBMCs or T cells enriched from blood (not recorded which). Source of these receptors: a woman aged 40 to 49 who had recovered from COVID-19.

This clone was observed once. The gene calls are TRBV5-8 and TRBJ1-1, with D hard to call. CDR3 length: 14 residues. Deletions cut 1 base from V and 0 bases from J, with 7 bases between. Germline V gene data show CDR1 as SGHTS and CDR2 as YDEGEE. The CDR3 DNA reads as TGTGCCAGCAGCTTGTGGGCAGTGAACACTGAAGCTTTCTTT. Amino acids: CASSLWAVNTEAFF. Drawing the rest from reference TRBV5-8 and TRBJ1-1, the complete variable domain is EAGVTQSPTHLIKTRGQQATLRCSPISGHTSVYWYQQALGLGLQFLLWYDEGEERNRGNFPPRFSGRQFPNYSSELNVNALELEDSALYLCASSLWAVNTEAFFGQGTRLTVV.

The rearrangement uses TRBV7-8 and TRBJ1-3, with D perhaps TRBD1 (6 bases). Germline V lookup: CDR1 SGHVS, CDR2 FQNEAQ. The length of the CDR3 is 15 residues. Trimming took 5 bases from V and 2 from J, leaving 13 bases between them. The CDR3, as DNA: TGTGCCAGCAGCGAACAGGGTTTGCCTGGAAACACCATATATTTT. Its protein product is CASSEQGLPGNTIYF. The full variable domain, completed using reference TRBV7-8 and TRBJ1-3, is GAGVSQSPRYKVAKRGQDVALRCDPISGHVSLFWYQQALGQGPEFLTYFQNEAQLDKSGLPSDRFFAERPEGSVSTLKIQRTQQEDSAVYLCASSEQGLPGNTIYFGEGSWLTVV.

CDR3 region: CASARGQGFSYNEQFF. The CDR3 region has the DNA TGTGCCTCAGCTAGGGGACAGGGCTTTTCCTACAATGAGCAGTTCTTC. This rearrangement joins TRBV19 to TRBJ2-1, with TRBD1 identical over 9 bases. V gave up 11 bases and J gave up 1 base; unmatched junction bases: 12. This CDR3 contains 16 residues. Looked up from germline, CDR1 is LNHDA and CDR2 is SQIVND (reference sequence). The full variable domain, rest sourced from reference TRBV19 and TRBJ2-1, is DGGITQSPKYLFRKEGQNVTLSCEQNLNHDAMYWYRQDPGQGLRLIYYSQIVNDFQKGDIAEGYSVSREKKESFPLTVTSAQKNPTAFYLCASARGQGFSYNEQFFGPGTRLTVL.

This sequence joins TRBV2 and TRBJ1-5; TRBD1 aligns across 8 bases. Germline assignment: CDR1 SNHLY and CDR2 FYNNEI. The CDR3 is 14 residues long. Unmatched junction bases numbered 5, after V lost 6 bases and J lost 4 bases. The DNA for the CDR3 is TGTGCCAGCAGGGCAGGGGGCGGGAATCAGCCCCAGCATTTT. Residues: CASRAGGGNQPQHF.

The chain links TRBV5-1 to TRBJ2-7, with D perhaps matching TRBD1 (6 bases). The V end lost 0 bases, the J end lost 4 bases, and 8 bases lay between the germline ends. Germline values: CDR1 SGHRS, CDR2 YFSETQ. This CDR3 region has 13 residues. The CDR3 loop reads CASSLAGQYEQYF. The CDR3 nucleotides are TGCGCCAGCAGCTTGGCCGGACAGTACGAGCAGTACTTC.

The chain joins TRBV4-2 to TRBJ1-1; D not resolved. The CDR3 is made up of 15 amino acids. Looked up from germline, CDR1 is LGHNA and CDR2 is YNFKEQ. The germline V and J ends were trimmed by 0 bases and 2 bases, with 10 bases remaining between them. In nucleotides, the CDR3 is TGTGCCAGCAGCCAAGATCTCCGAGTTAACACTGAAGCTTTCTTT. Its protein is CASSQDLRVNTEAFF.

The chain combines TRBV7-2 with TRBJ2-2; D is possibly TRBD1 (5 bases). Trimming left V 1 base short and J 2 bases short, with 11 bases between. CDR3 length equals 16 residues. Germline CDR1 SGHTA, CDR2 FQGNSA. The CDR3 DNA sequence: TGTGCCAGCAGCTTAGTGAAGGGGATAAACACCGGGGAGCTGTTTTTT. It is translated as CASSLVKGINTGELFF.

CDR3 bases: TGTGCCAGCAGTGAGGCAGTTAATCAGCCCCAGCATTTT. This codes for CASSEAVNQPQHF. The V call is TRBV6-4, the J call TRBJ1-5, with D hard to call. Germline-derived CDR1 and CDR2 are MRHNA and SNTAGT. Trimming removed 3 bases from V and 4 bases from J, with 7 bases in between. The CDR3 is 13 residues long.

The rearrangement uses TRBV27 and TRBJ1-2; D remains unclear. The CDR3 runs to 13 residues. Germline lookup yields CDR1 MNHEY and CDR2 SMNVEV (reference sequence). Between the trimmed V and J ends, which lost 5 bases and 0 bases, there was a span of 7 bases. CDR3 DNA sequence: TGTGCCAGCAGTATTAGTGCTAACTATGGCTACACCTTC. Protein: CASSISANYGYTF.

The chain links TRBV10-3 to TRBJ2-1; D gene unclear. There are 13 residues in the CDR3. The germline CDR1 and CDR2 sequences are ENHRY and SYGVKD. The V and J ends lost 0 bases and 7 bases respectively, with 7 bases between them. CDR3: CAISESTGNEQFF. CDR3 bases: TGTGCCATCAGTGAGTCGACCGGGAATGAGCAGTTCTTC.

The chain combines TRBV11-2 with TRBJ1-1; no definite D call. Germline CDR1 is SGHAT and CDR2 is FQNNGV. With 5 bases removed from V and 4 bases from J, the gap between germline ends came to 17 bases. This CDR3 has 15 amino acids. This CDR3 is CASSPRGYDGTEAFF. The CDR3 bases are TGTGCCAGCAGCCCCCGCGGTTATGATGGCACTGAAGCTTTCTTT. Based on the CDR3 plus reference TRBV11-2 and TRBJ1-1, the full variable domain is EAGVAQSPRYKIIEKRQSVAFWCNPISGHATLYWYQQILGQGPKLLIQFQNNGVVDDSQLPKDRFSAERLKGVDSTLKIQPAKLEDSAVYLCASSPRGYDGTEAFFGQGTRLTVV.

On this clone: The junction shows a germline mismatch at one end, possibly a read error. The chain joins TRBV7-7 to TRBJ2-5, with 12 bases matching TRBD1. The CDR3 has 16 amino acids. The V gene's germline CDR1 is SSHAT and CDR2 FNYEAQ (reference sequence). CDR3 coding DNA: TGTGCTAGCAGCTCGTTACCGGGACAGGGGGCCGAGACCCAGTACTTC. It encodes CASSSLPGQGAETQYF.

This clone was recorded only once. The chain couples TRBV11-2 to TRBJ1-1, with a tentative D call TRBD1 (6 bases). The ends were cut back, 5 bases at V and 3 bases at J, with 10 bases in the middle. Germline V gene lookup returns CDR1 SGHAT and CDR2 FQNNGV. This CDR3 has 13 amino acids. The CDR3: CASSLGTYTEAFF. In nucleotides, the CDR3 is TGTGCCAGCAGCCTAGGGACATACACTGAAGCTTTCTTT.